This T cell receptor beta chain was identified during a study of monozygotic twins with inflammatory bowel disease. Study conclusions and caveats: For repertoire similarity, concordant twins did not differ from discordant twins, possibly because power was limited. The sharing of clonotypes with others was lower in IBD patients than in healthy twins, especially with disease activity. Diversity of TCRbeta measured by inverse Simpson was lower in IBD patients than in healthy co-twins.

Researchers used template switching to add UMIs featuring a 6-nucleotide sample barcode. TCRdb reworked the 5' RACE reads into one entry per CDR3 protein, no DNA. This repertoire includes a few hundred thousand distinct CDR3 sequences. This CDR3 region has 12 residues. CDR1 and CDR2 (germline): MNHEY, SVGEGT. Concerning this clonotype: Antigen: not known.

The sequencing input was blood. The chain is built from TRBV6-2 or TRBV6-3 and TRBJ1-5. This receptor was obtained from a human donor with ulcerative colitis or Crohn's disease, or a healthy co-twin of an affected twin (not recorded which). The CDR3 loop reads CASRSWAQPQHF.